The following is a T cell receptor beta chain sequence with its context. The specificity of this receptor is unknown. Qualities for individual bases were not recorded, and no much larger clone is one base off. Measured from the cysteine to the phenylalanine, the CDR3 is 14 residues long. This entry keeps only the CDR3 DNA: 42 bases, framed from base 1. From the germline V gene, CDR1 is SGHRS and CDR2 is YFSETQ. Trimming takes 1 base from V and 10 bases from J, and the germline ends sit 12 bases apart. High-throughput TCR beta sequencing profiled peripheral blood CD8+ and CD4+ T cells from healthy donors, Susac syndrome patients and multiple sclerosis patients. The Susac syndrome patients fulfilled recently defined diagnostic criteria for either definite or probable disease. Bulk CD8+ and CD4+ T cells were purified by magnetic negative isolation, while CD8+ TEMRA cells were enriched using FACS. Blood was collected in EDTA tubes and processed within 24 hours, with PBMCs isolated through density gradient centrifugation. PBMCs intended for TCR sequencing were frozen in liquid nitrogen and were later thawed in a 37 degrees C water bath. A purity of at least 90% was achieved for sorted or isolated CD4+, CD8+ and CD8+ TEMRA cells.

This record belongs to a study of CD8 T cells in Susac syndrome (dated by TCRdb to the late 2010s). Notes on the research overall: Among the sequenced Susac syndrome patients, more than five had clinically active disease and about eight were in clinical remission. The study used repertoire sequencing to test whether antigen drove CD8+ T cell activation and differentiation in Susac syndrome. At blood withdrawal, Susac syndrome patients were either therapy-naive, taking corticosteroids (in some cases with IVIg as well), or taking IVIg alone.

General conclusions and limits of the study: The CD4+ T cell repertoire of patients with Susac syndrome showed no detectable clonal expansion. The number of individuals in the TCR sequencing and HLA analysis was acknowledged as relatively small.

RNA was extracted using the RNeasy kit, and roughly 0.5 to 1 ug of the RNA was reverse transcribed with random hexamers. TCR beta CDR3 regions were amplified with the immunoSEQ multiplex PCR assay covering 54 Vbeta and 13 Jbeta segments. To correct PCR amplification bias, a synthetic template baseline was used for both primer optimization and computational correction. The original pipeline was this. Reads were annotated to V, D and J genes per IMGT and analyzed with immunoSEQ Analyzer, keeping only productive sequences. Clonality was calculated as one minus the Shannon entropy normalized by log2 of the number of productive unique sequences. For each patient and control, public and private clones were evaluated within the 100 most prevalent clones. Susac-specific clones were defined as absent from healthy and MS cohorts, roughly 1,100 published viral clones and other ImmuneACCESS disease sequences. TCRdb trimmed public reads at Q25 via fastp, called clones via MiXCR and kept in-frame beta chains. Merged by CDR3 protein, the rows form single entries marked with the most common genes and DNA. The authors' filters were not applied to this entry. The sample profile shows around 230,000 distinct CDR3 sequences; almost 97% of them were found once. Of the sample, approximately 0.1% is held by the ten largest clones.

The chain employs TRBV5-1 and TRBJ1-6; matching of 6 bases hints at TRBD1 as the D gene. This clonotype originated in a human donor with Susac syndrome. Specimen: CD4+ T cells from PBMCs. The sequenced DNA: TGCGCCAGCAGCTTGACAGGGTTTCGGTCACCCCTCCACTTT. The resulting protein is CASSLTGFRSPLHF.